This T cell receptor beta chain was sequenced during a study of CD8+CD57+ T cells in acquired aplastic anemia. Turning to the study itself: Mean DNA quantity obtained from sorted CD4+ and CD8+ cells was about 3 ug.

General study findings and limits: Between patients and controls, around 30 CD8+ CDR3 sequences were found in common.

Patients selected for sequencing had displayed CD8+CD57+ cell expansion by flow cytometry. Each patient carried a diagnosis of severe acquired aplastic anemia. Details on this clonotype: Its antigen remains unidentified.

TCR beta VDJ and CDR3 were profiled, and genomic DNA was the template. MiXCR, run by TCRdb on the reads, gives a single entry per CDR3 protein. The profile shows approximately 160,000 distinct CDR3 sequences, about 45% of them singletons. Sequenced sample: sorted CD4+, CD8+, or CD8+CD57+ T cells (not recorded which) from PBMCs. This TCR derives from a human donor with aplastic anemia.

CDR3 DNA sequence: TGTGCCAGCAGTCGACAATTCGGGGAGCAGTACTTC. This codes for CASSRQFGEQYF. This chain links TRBV2 with TRBJ2-7; the D is unclear. With 5 bases removed from V and 7 bases from J, the gap between germline ends came to 12 bases. From germline, CDR1 is SNHLY and CDR2 FYNNEI. The CDR3 has 12 amino acids.